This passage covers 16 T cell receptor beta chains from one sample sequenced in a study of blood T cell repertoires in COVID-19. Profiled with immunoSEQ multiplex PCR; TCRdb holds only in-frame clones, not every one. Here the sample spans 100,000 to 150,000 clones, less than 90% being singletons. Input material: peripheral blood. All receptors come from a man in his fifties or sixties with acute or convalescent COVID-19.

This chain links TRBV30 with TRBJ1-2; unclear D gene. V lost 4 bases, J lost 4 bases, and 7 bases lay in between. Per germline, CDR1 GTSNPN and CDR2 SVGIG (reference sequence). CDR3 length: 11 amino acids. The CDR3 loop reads CAWKRRYGYTF. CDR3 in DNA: TGTGCCTGGAAGCGTCGCTATGGCTACACCTTC.

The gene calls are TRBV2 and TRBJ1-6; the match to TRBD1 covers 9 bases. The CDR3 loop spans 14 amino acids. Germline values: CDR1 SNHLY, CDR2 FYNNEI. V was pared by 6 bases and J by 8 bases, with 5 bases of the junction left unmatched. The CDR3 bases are TGTGCCAGCAGAGGGACAGGGCAGTATTCACCCCTCCACTTT. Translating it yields CASRGTGQYSPLHF.

CDR3 in amino acids: CASSLDGGSYEQYF. The CDR3 coding sequence is TGTGCCAGCAGCTTGGACGGCGGCTCCTACGAGCAGTACTTC. V gene TRBV5-4 combines with J gene TRBJ2-7; the D is unclear. The CDR3 has 14 residues. V lost 0 bases and J lost 0, with 7 bases in between. CDR1 is SGHNT and CDR2 is YYREEE in the germline V gene (reference sequence).

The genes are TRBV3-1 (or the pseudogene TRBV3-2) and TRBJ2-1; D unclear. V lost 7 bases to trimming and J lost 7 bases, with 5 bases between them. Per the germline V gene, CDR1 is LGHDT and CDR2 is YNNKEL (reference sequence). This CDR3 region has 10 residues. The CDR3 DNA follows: TGTGCCAGCACCTCTAATGAGCAGTTCTTC. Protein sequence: CASTSNEQFF.

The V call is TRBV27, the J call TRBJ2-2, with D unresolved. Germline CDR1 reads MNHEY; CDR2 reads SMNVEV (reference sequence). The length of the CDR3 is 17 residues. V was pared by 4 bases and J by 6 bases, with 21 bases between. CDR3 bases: TGTGCCAGCAGTTCCCAAATCGGTACTCCACGGTCCGGGGAGCTGTTTTTT. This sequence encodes CASSSQIGTPRSGELFF.

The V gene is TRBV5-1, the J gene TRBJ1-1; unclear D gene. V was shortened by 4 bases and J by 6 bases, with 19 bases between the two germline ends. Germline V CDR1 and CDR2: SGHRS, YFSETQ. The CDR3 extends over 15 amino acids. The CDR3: CASSLDGRNGPEAFF. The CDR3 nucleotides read TGCGCCAGCAGCCTGGACGGGAGGAACGGCCCTGAAGCTTTCTTT.

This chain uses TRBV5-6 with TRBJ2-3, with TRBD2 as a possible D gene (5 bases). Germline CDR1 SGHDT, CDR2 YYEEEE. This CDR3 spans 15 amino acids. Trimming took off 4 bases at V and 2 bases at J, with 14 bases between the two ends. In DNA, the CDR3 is TGTGCCAGCAGCGGCCGGCCCGGGGTCACAGATACGCAGTATTTT. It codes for CASSGRPGVTDTQYF.

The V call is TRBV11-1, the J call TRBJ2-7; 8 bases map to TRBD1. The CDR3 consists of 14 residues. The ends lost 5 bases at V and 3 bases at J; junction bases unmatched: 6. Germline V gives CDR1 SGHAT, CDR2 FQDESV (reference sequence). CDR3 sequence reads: CASSQWTGFYEQYF. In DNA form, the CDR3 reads TGTGCCAGCAGCCAATGGACAGGGTTCTACGAGCAGTACTTC.

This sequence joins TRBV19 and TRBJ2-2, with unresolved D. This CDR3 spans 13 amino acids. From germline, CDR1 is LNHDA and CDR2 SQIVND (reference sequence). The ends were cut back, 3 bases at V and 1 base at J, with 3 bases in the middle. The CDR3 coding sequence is TGTGCCAGTAGTATCCAGAACACCGGGGAGCTGTTTTTT. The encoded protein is CASSIQNTGELFF. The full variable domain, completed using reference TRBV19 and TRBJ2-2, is DGGITQSPKYLFRKEGQNVTLSCEQNLNHDAMYWYRQDPGQGLRLIYYSQIVNDFQKGDIAEGYSVSREKKESFPLTVTSAQKNPTAFYLCASSIQNTGELFFGEGSRLTVL.

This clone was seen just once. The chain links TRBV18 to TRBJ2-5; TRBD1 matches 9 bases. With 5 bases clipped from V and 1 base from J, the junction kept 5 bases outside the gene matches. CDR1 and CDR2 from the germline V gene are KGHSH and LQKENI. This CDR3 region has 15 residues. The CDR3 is CASSKQGQGQETQYF. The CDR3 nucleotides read TGTGCCAGCTCAAAACAGGGACAGGGCCAAGAGACCCAGTACTTC. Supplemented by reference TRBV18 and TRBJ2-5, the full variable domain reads NAGVMQNPRHLVRRRGQEARLRCSPMKGHSHVYWYRQLPEEGLKFMVYLQKENIIDESGMPKERFSAEFPKEGPSILRIQQVVRGDSAAYFCASSKQGQGQETQYFGPGTRLLVL.

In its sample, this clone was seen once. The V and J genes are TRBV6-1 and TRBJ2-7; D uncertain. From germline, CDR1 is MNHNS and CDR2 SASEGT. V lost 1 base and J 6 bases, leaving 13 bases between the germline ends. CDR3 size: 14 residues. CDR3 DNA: TGTGCCAGCAGTGAAGTCCCCGAGTTCGGCGAGCAGTACTTC. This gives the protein CASSEVPEFGEQYF.

The CDR3 here is CASSFGTGSYEQYF. DNA of the CDR3: TGTGCCAGCAGCTTCGGGACAGGTTCCTACGAGCAGTACTTC. V usage is TRBV11-2 and J usage is TRBJ2-7, with 8 positions matching TRBD1. The CDR3 runs 14 residues. Germline V gene lookup returns CDR1 SGHAT and CDR2 FQNNGV. V lost 3 bases and J lost 1; bases outside the gene matches: 2.

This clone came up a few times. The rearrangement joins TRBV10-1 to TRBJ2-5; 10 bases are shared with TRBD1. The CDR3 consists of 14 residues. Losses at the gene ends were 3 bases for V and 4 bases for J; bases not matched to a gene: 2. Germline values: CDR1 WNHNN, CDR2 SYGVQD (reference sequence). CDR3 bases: TGCGCCAGCAGTGACGGACAGGGGGTAGAGACCCAGTACTTC. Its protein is CASSDGQGVETQYF.

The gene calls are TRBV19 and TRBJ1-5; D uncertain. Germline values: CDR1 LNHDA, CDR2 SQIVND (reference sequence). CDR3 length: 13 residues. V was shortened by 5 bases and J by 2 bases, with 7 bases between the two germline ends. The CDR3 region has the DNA TGTGCCAGTAGTTCAACAGGCAATCAGCCCCAGCATTTT. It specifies CASSSTGNQPQHF.

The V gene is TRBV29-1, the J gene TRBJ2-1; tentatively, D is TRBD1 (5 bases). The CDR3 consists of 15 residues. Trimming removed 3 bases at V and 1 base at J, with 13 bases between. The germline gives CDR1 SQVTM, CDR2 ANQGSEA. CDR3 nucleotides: TGCAGCGTTGAGAAGGCCAGGGTATCCTACAATGAGCAGTTCTTC. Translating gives CSVEKARVSYNEQFF.

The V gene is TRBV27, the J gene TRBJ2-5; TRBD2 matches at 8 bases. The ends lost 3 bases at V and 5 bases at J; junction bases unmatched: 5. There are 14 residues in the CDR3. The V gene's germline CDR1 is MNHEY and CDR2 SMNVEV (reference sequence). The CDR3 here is CASSLWGGGETQYF. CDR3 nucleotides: TGTGCCAGCAGTTTGTGGGGCGGGGGGGAGACCCAGTACTTC.